A selection of T cell receptor beta chains follows, all from one sample in a study of blood T cell repertoires in COVID-19. Data came from immunoSEQ multiplex PCR; TCRdb stores just in-frame clones and leaves some out. The data hold 180,000 or so clones, with about nine tenths observed a single time. The sequenced sample consisted of peripheral blood. The receptors here all came from a man between 18 and 29 years old with active or convalescent COVID-19. Both conserved end residues are part of each CDR3. A D gene is named only where the DNA matches it firmly. Only part of the rows carry a size: once, few, many, or a class if the clone is expanded.

d_gene: .
v_gene: TRBV7-3
j_gene: TRBJ1-1
abundance: .
CDR3aa: CASSKGVGTEAFF
CDR3nt: TGTGCCAGCAGCAAAGGGGTGGGAACTGAAGCTTTCTTT

d_gene: TRBD2
v_gene: TRBV5-1
j_gene: TRBJ2-5
abundance: once
CDR3aa: CASSLGLAGVKETQYF
CDR3nt: TGCGCCAGCAGCTTGGGACTAGCGGGGGTGAAAGAGACCCAGTACTTC

d_gene: .
v_gene: TRBV24-1
j_gene: TRBJ1-3
abundance: .
CDR3aa: CATSDKRSAVGNTIYF
CDR3nt: TGTGCCACCAGTGATAAGCGCAGCGCGGTCGGAAACACCATATATTTT

d_gene: TRBD2
v_gene: TRBV29-1
j_gene: TRBJ2-1
abundance: .
CDR3aa: CSVELWAGVWNEQFF
CDR3nt: TGCAGCGTTGAGCTTTGGGCGGGAGTGTGGAATGAGCAGTTCTTC

d_gene: .
v_gene: TRBV6-5
j_gene: TRBJ1-2
abundance: .
CDR3aa: CASSYSEQGNYGYTF
CDR3nt: TGTGCCAGCAGTTACTCGGAACAGGGTAACTATGGCTACACCTTC

d_gene: TRBD1
v_gene: TRBV30
j_gene: TRBJ2-7
abundance: .
CDR3aa: CAWSRGQGQEQYF
CDR3nt: TGTGCCTGGAGTCGTGGACAGGGGCAAGAGCAGTACTTC

d_gene: TRBD1
v_gene: TRBV5-1
j_gene: TRBJ2-1
abundance: .
CDR3aa: CASSGTGEGEQFF
CDR3nt: TGCGCCAGCAGCGGGACAGGGGAGGGTGAGCAGTTCTTC

d_gene: .
v_gene: TRBV7-9
j_gene: TRBJ2-7
abundance: .
CDR3aa: CASSLLRESNDYEQYF
CDR3nt: TGTGCCAGCAGCCTGCTCCGAGAAAGCAACGACTACGAGCAGTACTTC

d_gene: TRBD1
v_gene: TRBV13
j_gene: TRBJ2-1
abundance: .
CDR3aa: CASSLVGTERNNEQFF
CDR3nt: TGTGCCAGCAGCTTAGTCGGGACAGAAAGAAACAATGAGCAGTTCTTC

d_gene: .
v_gene: TRBV28
j_gene: TRBJ1-6
abundance: .
CDR3aa: CASTPGLSNSPLHF
CDR3nt: TGTGCCAGCACCCCAGGCCTGAGTAATTCACCCCTCCACTTT

d_gene: TRBD1
v_gene: TRBV19
j_gene: TRBJ1-1
abundance: .
CDR3aa: CASSLEGDSSTEAFF
CDR3nt: TGTGCCAGTAGTCTCGAGGGGGACAGTTCCACTGAAGCTTTCTTT

d_gene: .
v_gene: TRBV19
j_gene: TRBJ1-6
abundance: few
CDR3aa: CASRIGGDLYNSPLHF
CDR3nt: TGTGCCAGTAGAATCGGTGGCGACTTATATAATTCACCCCTCCACTTT

d_gene: .
v_gene: TRBV30
j_gene: TRBJ1-3
abundance: .
CDR3aa: CAWDSDSLRNTIYF
CDR3nt: TGTGCCTGGGATTCGGACAGTCTTCGGAACACCATATATTTT

d_gene: TRBD2
v_gene: TRBV5-1
j_gene: TRBJ2-1
abundance: .
CDR3aa: CASSLRTSAQLYNEQFF
CDR3nt: TGCGCCAGCAGCTTGAGGACTAGCGCCCAATTATACAATGAGCAGTTCTTC

d_gene: .
v_gene: TRBV5-4
j_gene: TRBJ1-1
abundance: .
CDR3aa: CASSLGQEGTEAFF
CDR3nt: TGTGCCAGCAGCTTGGGACAGGAAGGGACTGAAGCTTTCTTT

d_gene: TRBD1
v_gene: TRBV9
j_gene: TRBJ1-2
abundance: .
CDR3aa: CASSVTDRLNYGYTF
CDR3nt: TGTGCCAGCAGCGTAACGGACAGGCTTAACTATGGCTACACCTTC

d_gene: .
v_gene: TRBV11-2
j_gene: TRBJ2-7
abundance: .
CDR3aa: CASSLVRGIAYEQYF
CDR3nt: TGTGCCAGCAGCTTAGTCCGGGGGATCGCCTACGAGCAGTACTTC

d_gene: .
v_gene: TRBV6-1
j_gene: TRBJ1-4
abundance: .
CDR3aa: CASSEVDSGSTEKLFF
CDR3nt: TGTGCCAGCAGTGAAGTGGACAGTGGCTCTACCGAAAAACTGTTTTTT

d_gene: TRBD2
v_gene: TRBV5-1
j_gene: TRBJ2-6
abundance: once
CDR3aa: CASSPGGALSSGANVLTF
CDR3nt: TGCGCCAGCAGCCCGGGAGGGGCATTAAGCTCTGGGGCCAACGTCCTGACTTTC

d_gene: .
v_gene: TRBV5-1
j_gene: TRBJ1-1
abundance: few
CDR3aa: CASSAFLRENTEAFF
CDR3nt: TGCGCCAGCAGCGCATTCCTCCGGGAGAACACTGAAGCTTTCTTT

d_gene: .
v_gene: TRBV19
j_gene: TRBJ1-2
abundance: .
CDR3aa: CASSIGQGGLSGYTF
CDR3nt: TGTGCCAGTAGTATAGGTCAGGGAGGATTGAGCGGCTACACCTTC

d_gene: .
v_gene: TRBV6-4
j_gene: TRBJ1-5
abundance: .
CDR3aa: CASSRESNQPQHF
CDR3nt: TGTGCCAGCAGTCGGGAGAGCAATCAGCCCCAGCATTTT

d_gene: TRBD2
v_gene: TRBV15
j_gene: TRBJ2-2
abundance: .
CDR3aa: CATSGRLAGNTGELFF
CDR3nt: TGTGCCACCAGCGGAAGACTAGCGGGAAACACCGGGGAGCTGTTTTTT

d_gene: .
v_gene: TRBV11-2
j_gene: TRBJ2-3
abundance: once
CDR3aa: CASSLDLGSSDTQYF
CDR3nt: TGTGCCAGCAGCTTAGATTTGGGGAGTTCGGATACGCAGTATTTT

d_gene: .
v_gene: TRBV4-2
j_gene: TRBJ1-1
abundance: .
CDR3aa: CASKLTVTDYKVQAFF
CDR3nt: TGTGCCAGCAAACTTACGGTGACAGATTATAAAGTACAAGCTTTCTTT

d_gene: .
v_gene: TRBV11-2
j_gene: TRBJ1-1
abundance: .
CDR3aa: CASSQRPGAGAFF
CDR3nt: TGTGCCAGCAGCCAGAGGCCAGGCGCGGGAGCTTTCTTT

d_gene: .
v_gene: TRBV21-1
j_gene: TRBJ1-2
abundance: .
CDR3aa: CASSKWSLGAKGYTF
CDR3nt: TGTGCCAGCAGCAAATGGTCGTTGGGGGCGAAGGGCTACACCTTC

d_gene: .
v_gene: TRBV7-9
j_gene: TRBJ2-3
abundance: .
CDR3aa: CASSPQRVANLIDTQYF
CDR3nt: TGTGCCAGCAGCCCCCAACGGGTGGCAAACCTTATAGATACGCAGTATTTT

d_gene: .
v_gene: TRBV9
j_gene: TRBJ1-5
abundance: .
CDR3aa: CASSPTGYSNQPQHF
CDR3nt: TGTGCCAGCAGCCCCACAGGGTACAGCAATCAGCCCCAGCATTTT

d_gene: .
v_gene: TRBV6-1
j_gene: TRBJ2-7
abundance: .
CDR3aa: CASSEKGYRKGGGRSVEQYF
CDR3nt: TGTGCCAGCAGTGAAAAGGGTTACCGGAAGGGGGGGGGCCGGTCCGTCGAGCAGTACTTC

d_gene: TRBD1
v_gene: TRBV27
j_gene: TRBJ1-2
abundance: .
CDR3aa: CASSSTGKNYGYTF
CDR3nt: TGTGCCAGCAGTTCGACAGGGAAGAACTATGGCTACACCTTC

d_gene: TRBD2
v_gene: TRBV6-2/TRBV6-3
j_gene: TRBJ2-1
abundance: .
CDR3aa: CASSPRGGLGAYNEQFF
CDR3nt: TGTGCCAGCAGTCCCCGAGGGGGACTAGGAGCCTACAATGAGCAGTTCTTC

d_gene: .
v_gene: TRBV18
j_gene: TRBJ2-5
abundance: .
CDR3aa: CASSPEGETQYF
CDR3nt: TGTGCCAGCTCACCCGAGGGAGAGACCCAGTACTTC

d_gene: .
v_gene: TRBV30
j_gene: TRBJ2-1
abundance: .
CDR3aa: CAWKPKGYNEQFF
CDR3nt: TGTGCCTGGAAACCCAAGGGGTACAATGAGCAGTTCTTC

d_gene: .
v_gene: TRBV9
j_gene: TRBJ1-1
abundance: .
CDR3aa: CASSVDGGTEAFF
CDR3nt: TGTGCCAGCAGCGTAGATGGGGGGACTGAAGCTTTCTTT

d_gene: .
v_gene: TRBV9
j_gene: TRBJ2-1
abundance: .
CDR3aa: CASSVVNRGEQFF
CDR3nt: TGTGCCAGCAGCGTAGTAAATCGGGGTGAGCAGTTCTTC

d_gene: .
v_gene: TRBV18
j_gene: TRBJ1-4
abundance: .
CDR3aa: CASSPFRGGGEKLFF
CDR3nt: TGTGCCAGCTCACCGTTTCGGGGTGGAGGTGAAAAACTGTTTTTT

d_gene: TRBD1
v_gene: TRBV6-5
j_gene: TRBJ1-5
abundance: .
CDR3aa: CASLGQGADQPQHF
CDR3nt: TGTGCCAGCTTGGGACAGGGGGCGGATCAGCCCCAGCATTTT

d_gene: .
v_gene: TRBV5-4
j_gene: TRBJ2-3
abundance: .
CDR3aa: CASSFRTTGTDTQYF
CDR3nt: TGTGCCAGCAGCTTCAGGACAACCGGCACAGATACGCAGTATTTT

d_gene: .
v_gene: TRBV5-1
j_gene: TRBJ2-2
abundance: .
CDR3aa: CASSLGQSNTGELFF
CDR3nt: TGCGCCAGCAGCCTGGGACAATCGAACACCGGGGAGCTGTTTTTT

d_gene: TRBD2
v_gene: TRBV6-2/TRBV6-3
j_gene: TRBJ2-1
abundance: .
CDR3aa: CASSYSTSGAYNEQFF
CDR3nt: TGTGCCAGCAGTTACTCGACCAGCGGGGCCTACAATGAGCAGTTCTTC

d_gene: TRBD1
v_gene: TRBV5-1
j_gene: TRBJ2-7
abundance: .
CDR3aa: CASSLSGQNSYEQYF
CDR3nt: TGCGCCAGCAGCTTGTCGGGACAGAACTCCTACGAGCAGTACTTC

d_gene: .
v_gene: TRBV27
j_gene: TRBJ2-7
abundance: few
CDR3aa: CASTSHTGNVEQYF
CDR3nt: TGTGCCAGCACCTCACACACAGGGAACGTCGAGCAGTACTTC

d_gene: TRBD2
v_gene: TRBV11-3
j_gene: TRBJ2-1
abundance: .
CDR3aa: CASSRDYSYNEQFF
CDR3nt: TGTGCCAGCAGCCGGGACTACTCCTACAATGAGCAGTTCTTC

d_gene: TRBD2
v_gene: TRBV30
j_gene: TRBJ2-7
abundance: .
CDR3aa: CASTSEFYEQYF
CDR3nt: TGTGCCTCGACTAGCGAGTTCTACGAGCAGTACTTC

d_gene: .
v_gene: TRBV29-1
j_gene: TRBJ1-1
abundance: .
CDR3aa: CSGRIMNTEAFF
CDR3nt: TGCAGCGGCAGGATCATGAACACTGAAGCTTTCTTT

d_gene: TRBD1
v_gene: TRBV5-1
j_gene: TRBJ2-5
abundance: .
CDR3aa: CASSRRDSSVVQETQYF
CDR3nt: TGCGCCAGCAGCCGACGGGACAGTAGCGTTGTACAAGAGACCCAGTACTTC

d_gene: TRBD1
v_gene: TRBV29-1
j_gene: TRBJ1-2
abundance: .
CDR3aa: CSATTGGYYGYTF
CDR3nt: TGCAGCGCCACGACAGGGGGATACTATGGCTACACCTTC